The entry below gives a single TCR beta chain sequence along with its context. Its antigen is unidentified. The sample belongs to a study of PD-L1 blockade in urothelial cancer. Turning to the study itself: Median T cell yield per blood sample was about 150,000 cells. Study-level findings and limits: Lower pretreatment blood TCR clonality, under the median, predicted better survival, researchers reported.

Time point reported: peripheral blood 6 weeks after treatment start. Between the trimmed V and J ends, which lost 1 base and 5 bases, there was a span of 12 bases. Per the germline V gene, CDR1 is SGHDN and CDR2 is FVKESK. The CDR3 is 15 amino acids. Profiled with immunoSEQ multiplex PCR; TCRdb holds only in-frame clones, not every one. The repertoire holds about 43,000 clones, with under 90% as singletons. The specimen comprised PBMCs, sampled around atezolizumab (anti-PD-L1) treatment. This chain uses TRBV14 with TRBJ2-1; D gene unclear. The TCR was taken from a man aged 55-75 years with urothelial cancer. The CDR3 region has the DNA TGTGCCAGCAGCCAAGTCGGGTATGTGAACAATGAGCAGTTCTTC. This codes for CASSQVGYVNNEQFF.